The next 16 T cell receptor delta chains were all read from a single sample in a study of γδ T cells in repeated Plasmodium falciparum infection. Gammadelta T cells were flow-sorted from PBMC into Vgamma9/Vdelta2+ and Vdelta2-negative populations for bulk analysis. TCRdb re-called clones from the multiplex PCR reads via CATT. The sample holds 53,000 or so delta-chain clones; approximately 1.8% are singletons and the top ten take approximately 25%. Source material: gamma-delta T cells from blood. Source of these receptors: a pool of human donors (malaria-infected and uninfected, not separated).

This clone was recorded many times. A far larger clone is off by one base, so a read error is likely. Other DNA sequences of this sample code for an identical CDR3. V gene TRDV2 combines with J gene TRDJ1, with 9 nucleotides matching TRDD3. No J gene was available from TCRdb, and it was assigned here by a germline match of the DNA. Germline V gene sequence: CDR1 GEAIGNYY, CDR2 EKD. The CDR3 extends over 17 amino acids. The CDR3 region has the DNA TGCGCCTGTGACCCGGTCGGTCTGGGGGATTACACCGATAAACTCATCTTT. Translation: CACDPVGLGDYTDKLIF.

With respect to this clone: The amino acid sequence in TCRdb belongs to a much larger clone and departs from this DNA's translation at residue 13, likely a sequencing read error; the sequence shown is translated from the DNA. The chain links TRDV3 to TRDJ1; 8 nucleotides align to TRDD3. The J gene, missing from TCRdb, was assigned here through DNA to germline matching. The CDR3 extends over 21 amino acids. From germline, CDR1 is TVYSNPD and CDR2 GDNSRS (reference sequence). Trimming took 1 base from V and 3 from J; bases not matched to a gene: 28. CDR3 coding DNA: TGTGCCTTTACGAGGGCCGACTACATACACTGGGGGGTACCAGGGGCCGATAAACTCATCTTT. Translation: CAFTRADYIHWGVPGADKLIF.

This clone turned up a few times. A far bigger clonotype differs at one base, so this is likely a read error. Other nucleotide sequences from this sample produce the same CDR3. V is TRDV2 and J is TRDJ3, with TRDD3 matching 11 bases. Germline V gene sequence: CDR1 GEAIGNYY, CDR2 EKD. CDR3 length: 21 amino acids. With V trimmed by 0 bases and J by 6 bases, 15 bases remained unmatched. CDR3 protein: CACDTFLPYWGIEEDTRQMFF. CDR3 nucleotides: TGTGCCTGTGACACCTTCCTTCCATACTGGGGGATAGAAGAGGACACCCGACAGATGTTTTTC.

As to this clone: Given a far larger clone just one base away, this is likely a sequencing read error. Other DNA sequences from this sample encode an identical CDR3 as well. The V gene is listed as TRDV2; no J gene was called; the table's D call, TRDD3, was not checked against the DNA. Germline V gene lookup returns CDR1 GEAIGNYY and CDR2 EKD. The length of the CDR3 is 24 residues. CDR3 in amino acids: CACDTLPGGYADAQPKLYTDKLIF. The CDR3 region has the DNA TGTGCCTGTGACACTCTTCCTGGGGGATACGCGGATGCACAACCCAAATTGTACACCGATAAACTCATTTTT.

As for this clone: TCRdb attributes to this sequence the protein of a much larger clone, which differs from the DNA translation at residue 14; a read error is likely, and the protein displayed is translated from the DNA. This chain connects TRDV2 to TRDJ1; TRDD3 agrees at 8 bases. In the absence of a J gene in TCRdb, the DNA was matched to germline to assign it here. CDR1 GEAIGNYY and CDR2 EKD come from the germline V gene. The CDR3 has 17 residues. CDR3 in DNA: TGTGCCTGTGACACCGTACTGGGGGCCCCGTACACCGATAGACTCATCTTT. This translates into CACDTVLGAPYTDRLIF.

This clone has more than one count but fewer than ten. TCRdb has a much larger clone's protein, which differs at residue 6 from the translation of this DNA, likely because of a read error; what is shown is the protein translated from the DNA. The chain links TRDV3 to TRDJ1; TRDD3 aligns across 7 bases. TCRdb does not report a J gene; here it was assigned by matching the DNA to germline references. The CDR3 loop spans 23 amino acids. The germline CDR1 and CDR2 sequences are TVYSNPD and GDNSRS (reference sequence). Here the CDR3 DNA reads TGTGCTTTCCGAGATACTAGAGATTCCCCGCGAGCCTGGGGGTTCTTCTTCACCGATAAACTCATCTTT. Protein product: CAFRDTRDSPRAWGFFFTDKLIF.

This clone was detected ten times or more. TCRdb assigns this DNA the protein of a much larger clone, which departs from its translation at residue 15; this likely reflects a read error, and the protein shown comes from translating the DNA. The gene calls are TRDV1 and TRDJ1; D possibly corresponds to TRDD2 (6 bases). Germline V CDR1 and CDR2: TSWWSYY, QGS. This CDR3 has 18 amino acids. The CDR3 bases are TGTGCTCTTGGGGAGGGTCCTACACCGCCCCTCCCGACCGATGAACTCATCTTT. It translates to CALGEGPTPPLPTDELIF.

This clone has a handful of counts. A read error likely explains why the TCRdb protein, taken from a much larger clone, differs from this DNA's translation at residue 10; the protein shown is translated from the DNA. The chain is built from TRDV1 and TRDJ4; TRDD3 might be the D (6 bases). The J gene was not available in TCRdb and was assigned here by matching the DNA to germline segments. The CDR3 contains 13 residues. Per the germline V gene, CDR1 is TSWWSYY and CDR2 is QGS. The CDR3 protein is CALESRYARSLIF. The CDR3 DNA sequence: TGTGCTCTTGAGTCGCGATACGCCAGATCCCTGATCTTT.

Notes on this clone: The translation of this DNA and the TCRdb protein of a much larger clone differ at residue 17, probably owing to a read error; the protein shown here is translated from the DNA. The chain has TRDV1 and TRDJ1, with 10 bases identical to TRDD3. Because TCRdb records no J gene, it was assigned here through a match of the DNA to germline. Germline V lookup: CDR1 TSWWSYY, CDR2 QGS. This CDR3 is built from 21 residues. CDR3 protein: CALGDHFLILGGYRGTGKLIF. DNA of the CDR3: TGTGCTCTTGGGGACCACTTCCTTATTCTTGGGGGATACCGGGGCACCGGTAAACTCATCTTT.

On this clone itself: The protein that TCRdb holds for this DNA derives from a much larger clone and differs from the translated DNA at residue 17, which likely indicates a read error; the protein shown here is translated from the DNA. The CDR3 DNA sequence: TGTGCTCTTGGGGAACTAGGGAGGGAGTGGGGGCTTTTCTCCTGGGACGCCCGACAGATGTTTTTC. Translation: CALGELGREWGLFSWDARQMFF. The V call is TRDV1, the J call TRDJ3, with a tentative D call TRDD3 (6 bases). This CDR3 contains 22 residues. The germline V gene encodes CDR1 TSWWSYY and CDR2 QGS.

This clone was counted only a few times. Since a far larger clone is one base different, this is likely a read error. The identical CDR3 is also encoded by other nucleotide sequences in the sample. The J gene is TRDJ1, the V gene TRDV2; 10 nucleotides align to TRDD3. TCRdb records no J gene; here it was assigned by comparing the DNA to germline. The CDR3 loop spans 20 amino acids. Germline CDR1 reads GEAIGNYY; CDR2 reads EKD. As DNA, the CDR3 is TGTGCCTGTGACACGCATCCCCGAATGCTGGGGGATAGGTACACGGATAAACTCATCTTT. Translating it yields CACDTHPRMLGDRYTDKLIF.

This clone has more than one count but fewer than ten. The TCRdb record carries a much larger clone's protein, which differs from this DNA's translation at residue 13; a read error is the likely cause, and the protein listed here is the DNA translation. This chain links TRDV1 with TRDJ1, with TRDD2 as a possible D gene (5 bases). No J gene is reported in TCRdb; it was inferred here by comparing the DNA with germline. CDR1 is TSWWSYY, CDR2 QGS, per germline. V lost 0 bases and J 1 base, leaving 30 bases between the germline ends. This CDR3 has 22 residues. Here the CDR3 reads CALGELRIPTVRRIRCTDKLIF. The CDR3, as DNA: TGTGCTCTTGGGGAACTTAGAATCCCTACCGTCCGGAGGATCCGATGCACCGATAAACTCATCTTT.

This clone turned up a few times. TCRdb has a much larger clone's protein, which differs at residue 4 from the translation of this DNA, likely because of a read error; what is shown is the protein translated from the DNA. The chain combines TRDV3 with TRDJ1; 10 nucleotides line up with TRDD3. No J gene was available from TCRdb, and it was assigned here by a germline match of the DNA. The CDR3 is 12 residues long. V shed 4 bases and J 10 bases; nucleotides not matched to a gene: 9. Germline V gives CDR1 TVYSNPD, CDR2 GDNSRS (reference sequence). The CDR3 bases are TGTGCCTCCGGAGCATGGGGGATACCACTCATCTTT. It codes for CASGAWGIPLIF.

This clone turned up a few times. The protein recorded in TCRdb matches a much larger clone and deviates from this DNA's translation at residue 5, suggesting a read error; the protein here is obtained by translating the DNA. This sequence joins TRDV1 and TRDJ1; 9 bases are a match to TRDD3. The J gene, not given by TCRdb, was assigned here from a germline match of the nucleotide sequence. The V segment lost 4 bases and the J segment 0 bases; nucleotides outside the gene matches: 27. Germline V lookup: CDR1 TSWWSYY, CDR2 QGS. The CDR3 consists of 23 residues. CDR3 residues: CALGGPLLPFSGGWGPYTDKLIF. The CDR3 DNA is TGTGCTCTTGGGGGACCTTTGCTTCCTTTCTCTGGGGGATGGGGGCCGTACACCGATAAACTCATCTTT.

There are a few counts of this clone. This CDR3 reads CACDQLGEHPDKLIF. CDR3 DNA sequence: TGTGCCTGTGACCAACTGGGGGAGCACCCCGATAAACTCATCTTT. The chain has TRDV2 and TRDJ1; TRDD3 matches at 9 bases. Here the J gene came from matching the DNA to germline, since TCRdb omits it. Unmatched junction bases numbered 7, after V lost 3 bases and J lost 3 bases. CDR1 and CDR2 from the germline V gene are GEAIGNYY and EKD. This CDR3 contains 15 residues.

This clone was seen repeatedly, ten times or more. The likely explanation is a read error, given a far larger clone one base away. Other DNA sequences within the sample encode an identical CDR3. The genes are TRDV3 and TRDJ1, with TRDD3 matching over 9 bases. CDR1 is TVYSNPD, CDR2 GDNSRS, per germline (reference sequence). The CDR3 length is 23 residues. The junction had 33 bases not matched to a gene; V was cut back by 4 bases and J by 0 bases. CDR3 bases: TGTGCCTCCCTCAGTACTGGGGGACAGACGGCGAAAGTGGGGGTGAGGTACACCGATAAACTCATCTTT. Encoded protein: CASLSTGGQTAKVGVRYTDKLIF.